The entry below gives a single TCR beta chain sequence along with its context. Antigen specificity is unknown. Each subset's genomic DNA was shared equally among a number of immunoSEQ plates. Clones were read by immunoSEQ multiplex PCR, and TCRdb kept only the in-frame ones, dropping some. The sample includes fewer than 1 million clones, roughly 96% of them seen just once. Naive CD8 cells, CD45RO-negative and positively selected for CCR7, excluded terminally differentiated effector memory CD45RA+ cells. The entry originates in a study of shared clonotypes between healthy human individuals. Study-wide background: Serving as donors were two women and three men, whose ages spanned 18 to 49.

Germline lookup yields CDR1 SEHNR and CDR2 FQNEAQ (reference sequence). After removal of 4 bases from V and 2 bases from J, the junction contained 5 bases not matched to a gene. CDR3 length: 15 amino acids. The study, taken as a whole, reports: Sharing across four donors was seen in 4% to 5.5% of naive CD4 clonotypes. Unshared clonotypes carried lower generation probabilities than those common to all four donors.

The receptor was isolated from a man aged 25 to 40 in good health. Sequencing was done on a sample of naive CD8+ T cells sorted from blood. The V and J genes are TRBV7-9 and TRBJ2-3, with 8 nucleotides matching TRBD1. The CDR3: CASSYGQGNTDTQYF. DNA of the CDR3: TGTGCCAGCAGCTATGGACAGGGCAACACAGATACGCAGTATTTT.